Below, 14 T cell receptor beta chains from the same sample are listed, as sequenced in a study of T-cell reconstitution after alpha-beta-depleted transplantation in children (dated by TCRdb to between 2015 and 2016). The receptor library was made with PCR. Reads for this sample came from an Illumina HiSeq 2500. Molecular barcoding was employed in the preparation of TCR libraries, with unique molecular identifiers being used to normalize TCRbeta repertoire quantification. TCRdb's own reprocessing of the public reads used fastp at Q25 and MiXCR and kept productive beta chains. One record per CDR3 amino acid sequence lists the most common genes and DNA. Across this sample there are roughly 500,000 distinct CDR3 sequences, with around 20% seen only once. The top ten clonotypes cover over 3% of the sample. Sequences were derived from PBMCs from the stem cell graft donor, sampled from the stem cell graft. These receptors originate from a human donor who donated a stem cell graft to a child with acute lymphoblastic leukemia.

The chain links TRBV20-1 to TRBJ2-1; D is ambiguous. The CDR3 consists of 13 residues. CDR1 is DFQATT, CDR2 SNEGSKA, per germline (reference sequence). Trimming shortened V by 3 bases and J by 3 bases, and 9 bases separated the two germline ends. The CDR3 sequence is CSARDDLYNEQFF. CDR3 coding DNA: TGCAGTGCTAGGGATGACCTCTACAATGAGCAGTTCTTC.

This clonotype showed up just a few times. The chain links TRBV18 to TRBJ2-7; D call uncertain. V shed 2 bases and J shed 6 bases, with 8 bases lying between them. The CDR3 consists of 12 residues. Germline assignment: CDR1 KGHSH and CDR2 LQKENI. CDR3 sequence: CASSPGRSEQYF. The DNA for the CDR3 is TGTGCCAGCTCACCAGGACGAAGCGAGCAGTACTTC.

The chain is built from TRBV10-1 and TRBJ2-3; D remains unclear. The CDR3 totals 12 residues. V was shortened by 0 bases and J by 11 bases, with 9 bases between the two germline ends. Germline CDR1 WNHNN, CDR2 SYGVQD (reference sequence). In DNA, the CDR3 is TGCGCCAGCAGTGAGTCTGTCCTGTGGCAGTATTTT. The encoded protein is CASSESVLWQYF.

The genes are TRBV20-1 and TRBJ2-7; possible D gene TRBD2, 5 bases. The germline V and J ends were trimmed by 6 bases and 3 bases, with 12 bases remaining between them. The germline gives CDR1 DFQATT, CDR2 SNEGSKA (reference sequence). This CDR3 is built from 12 residues. The CDR3 nucleotides are TGCAGTGCAGCCGGGAAACTCTACGAGCAGTACTTC. This translates into CSAAGKLYEQYF.

This clonotype was recorded a few times. The J gene is TRBJ2-1, the V gene TRBV9, with a tentative D call TRBD2 (5 bases). The V gene's germline CDR1 is SGDLS and CDR2 YYNGEE. The CDR3 contains 15 residues. The V gene lost 0 bases and the J gene lost 8 bases, with 15 bases spanning the gap. This CDR3 reads CASSVVGNRGYEQFF. CDR3 bases: TGTGCCAGCAGCGTAGTAGGGAACCGGGGTTATGAGCAGTTCTTC.

The chain uses TRBV9 and TRBJ1-2; D possibly corresponds to TRBD1 (6 bases). Trimming pared 3 bases from V and 3 bases from J, leaving 9 bases between. There are 13 residues in the CDR3. Germline V gene sequence: CDR1 SGDLS, CDR2 YYNGEE. As DNA, the CDR3 is TGTGCCAGCAGCGCCAGGGGCCACTATGGCTACACCTTC. It specifies CASSARGHYGYTF.

The genes are TRBV29-1 and TRBJ2-3; maybe TRBD2 (5 bases). V gave up 4 bases and J gave up 0 bases, with 8 bases separating them. The CDR3 extends over 13 amino acids. The V gene's germline CDR1 is SQVTM and CDR2 ANQGSEA. CDR3 coding DNA: TGCAGCGTTGCGAAGCGGAGCACAGATACGCAGTATTTT. Residues: CSVAKRSTDTQYF.

In its sample, this clonotype was seen a few times. The CDR3 sequence is CASSPLVSREDTQYF. The CDR3 coding sequence is TGTGCCAGCAGCCCTCTGGTCAGCCGGGAGGATACGCAGTATTTT. This chain links TRBV7-6 with TRBJ2-3; D may be TRBD2 (6 bases). V lost 5 bases to trimming and J lost 6 bases, with 18 bases between them. Germline V gene lookup returns CDR1 SGHVS and CDR2 FNYEAQ. This CDR3 is 15 amino acids long.

This clonotype appeared a few times. The chain recombines TRBV20-1 with TRBJ2-5; 9 nucleotides match TRBD2. CDR3 length equals 13 residues. CDR1 is DFQATT and CDR2 is SNEGSKA in the germline V gene (reference sequence). Germline trimming cut 6 bases from V and 2 bases from J; bases unmatched to any gene: 4. The CDR3 sequence: CSARLAVQETQYF. The CDR3 coding sequence is TGCAGTGCCAGACTAGCGGTACAAGAGACCCAGTACTTC.

This clonotype has just a few counts. The V gene is TRBV5-5, the J gene TRBJ2-2; D gene uncertain. Trimming removed 0 bases from V and 6 bases from J, with 9 bases in between. Germline V gene lookup returns CDR1 SGHKS and CDR2 YYEKEE (reference sequence). The CDR3 is 14 amino acids. In nucleotides, the CDR3 is TGTGCCAGCAGCTTGGACTATTCACCCGGGGAGCTGTTTTTT. Translation: CASSLDYSPGELFF.

This clonotype was observed a few times. The chain has TRBV5-1 and TRBJ2-2; 7 bases are shared with TRBD2. This CDR3 is 15 amino acids long. The J segment lost 6 bases and the V segment lost 4 bases, leaving 9 bases of the junction unmatched. Per the germline V gene, CDR1 is SGHRS and CDR2 is YFSETQ. In DNA form, the CDR3 reads TGCGCCAGCAGCCATACGGGGGGAAGCCCCGGGGAGCTGTTTTTT. Residues: CASSHTGGSPGELFF.

The gene calls are TRBV12-3 or TRBV12-4 and TRBJ2-1; 7 nucleotides agree with TRBD2. J gave up 7 bases and V 7 bases, and 22 bases lay outside the gene matches. CDR3 size: 18 residues. For the CDR3, the DNA is TGTGCCAGCATCTCGGGAGGTGAATCGACTGTGTGGGGGAATGAGCAGTTCTTC. Its translation: CASISGGESTVWGNEQFF.

The chain couples TRBV5-1 to TRBJ1-2; no clear D. The CDR3 is 12 residues long. Trimming shortened V by 0 bases and J by 7 bases, and 7 bases separated the two germline ends. CDR1 SGHRS and CDR2 YFSETQ come from the germline V gene. The CDR3 DNA follows: TGCGCCAGCAGCTTGGATGGGCCTGGCTACACCTTC. Protein product: CASSLDGPGYTF.

This clonotype showed up just a few times. The chain recombines TRBV27 with TRBJ2-1; a weak D match, TRBD2 (6 bases). The CDR3 runs 14 residues. CDR1 and CDR2 (germline): MNHEY, SMNVEV (reference sequence). The ends were cut back, 1 base at V and 5 bases at J, with 9 bases in the middle. The chain's CDR3 is CASSLFRENNEQFF. The CDR3, as DNA: TGTGCCAGCAGTTTATTTCGGGAGAACAATGAGCAGTTCTTC.